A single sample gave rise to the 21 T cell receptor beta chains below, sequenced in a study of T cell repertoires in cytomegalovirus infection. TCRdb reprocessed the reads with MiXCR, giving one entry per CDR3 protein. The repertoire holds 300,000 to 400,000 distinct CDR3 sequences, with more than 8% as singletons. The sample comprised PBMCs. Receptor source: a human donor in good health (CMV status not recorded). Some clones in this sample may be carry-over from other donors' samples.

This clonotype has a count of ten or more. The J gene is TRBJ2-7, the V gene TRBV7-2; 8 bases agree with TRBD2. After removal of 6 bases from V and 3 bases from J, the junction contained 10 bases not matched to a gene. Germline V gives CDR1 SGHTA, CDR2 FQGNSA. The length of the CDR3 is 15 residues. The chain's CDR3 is CASRVGSGDHYEQYF. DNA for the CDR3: TGTGCCAGCAGGGTGGGTAGCGGGGACCACTACGAGCAGTACTTC.

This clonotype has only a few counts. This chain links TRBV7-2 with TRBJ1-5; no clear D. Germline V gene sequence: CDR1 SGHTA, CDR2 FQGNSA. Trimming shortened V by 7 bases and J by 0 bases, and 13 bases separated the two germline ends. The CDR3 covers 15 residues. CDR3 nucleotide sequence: TGTGCCAGCAACTCTCCCGGAGGTAGCAATCAGCCCCAGCATTTT. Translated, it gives CASNSPGGSNQPQHF.

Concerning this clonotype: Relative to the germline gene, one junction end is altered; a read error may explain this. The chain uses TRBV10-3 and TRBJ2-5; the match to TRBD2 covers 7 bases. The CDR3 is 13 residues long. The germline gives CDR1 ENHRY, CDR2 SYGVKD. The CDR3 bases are TGTGCCCTCAGGGAGGGGCCACAAGAGACCCAGTACTTC. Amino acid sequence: CALREGPQETQYF.

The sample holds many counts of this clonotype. The CDR3 nucleotides are TGTGCCAGCAGCTTAGGGCCAACACCCTACGAGCAGTACTTC. It specifies CASSLGPTPYEQYF. The chain links TRBV7-8 to TRBJ2-7; D is uncertain. V lost 1 base to trimming and J lost 2 bases, with 9 bases between them. Germline V gene sequence: CDR1 SGHVS, CDR2 FQNEAQ. The CDR3 is 14 amino acids.

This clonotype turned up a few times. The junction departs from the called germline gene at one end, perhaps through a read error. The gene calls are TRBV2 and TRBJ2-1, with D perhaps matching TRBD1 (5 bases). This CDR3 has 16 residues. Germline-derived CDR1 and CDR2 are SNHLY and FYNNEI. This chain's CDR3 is CATSRPGSQAYNEQFF. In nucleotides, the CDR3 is TGTGCCACCAGTAGGCCAGGGTCTCAAGCCTACAATGAGCAGTTCTTC.

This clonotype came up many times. This CDR3 is CASSQRSGTPFDTQYF. CDR3 nucleotides: TGTGCCAGCAGCCAGCGGAGCGGGACGCCCTTCGATACGCAGTATTTT. V is TRBV7-2 and J is TRBJ2-3; 7 positions match TRBD2. Per the germline V gene, CDR1 is SGHTA and CDR2 is FQGNSA. The CDR3 has 16 residues. V was clipped by 5 bases and J by 6 bases; unmatched bases: 14.

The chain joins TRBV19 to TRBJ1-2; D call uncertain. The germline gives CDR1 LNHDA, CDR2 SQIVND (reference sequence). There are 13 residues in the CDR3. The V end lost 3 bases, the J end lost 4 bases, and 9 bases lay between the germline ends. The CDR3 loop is CASSMSYTYGYTF. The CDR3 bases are TGTGCCAGTAGTATGTCTTACACCTATGGCTACACCTTC.

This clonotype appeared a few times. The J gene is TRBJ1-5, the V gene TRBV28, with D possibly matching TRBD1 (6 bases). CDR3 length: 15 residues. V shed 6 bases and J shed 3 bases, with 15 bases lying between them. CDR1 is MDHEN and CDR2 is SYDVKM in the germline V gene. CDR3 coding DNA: TGTGCCAGCAGCATAGGGGGGGTCAACAATCAGCCCCAGCATTTT. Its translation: CASSIGGVNNQPQHF.

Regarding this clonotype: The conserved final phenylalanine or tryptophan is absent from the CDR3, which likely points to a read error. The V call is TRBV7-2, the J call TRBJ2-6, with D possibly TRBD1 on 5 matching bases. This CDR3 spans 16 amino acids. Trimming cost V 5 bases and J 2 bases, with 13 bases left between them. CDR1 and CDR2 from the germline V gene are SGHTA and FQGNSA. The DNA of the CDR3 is TGTGCCAGCAGCGCACGCTCAGGGACTGGGGCCAACGTCCTGACTTCC. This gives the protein CASSARSGTGANVLTS.

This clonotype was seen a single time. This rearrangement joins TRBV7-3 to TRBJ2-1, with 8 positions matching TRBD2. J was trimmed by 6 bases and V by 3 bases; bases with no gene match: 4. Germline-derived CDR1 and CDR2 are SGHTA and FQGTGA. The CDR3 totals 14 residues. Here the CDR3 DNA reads TGTGCCAGCAGCTTTACGGGGGGGCTCAATGAGCAGTTCTTC. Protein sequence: CASSFTGGLNEQFF.

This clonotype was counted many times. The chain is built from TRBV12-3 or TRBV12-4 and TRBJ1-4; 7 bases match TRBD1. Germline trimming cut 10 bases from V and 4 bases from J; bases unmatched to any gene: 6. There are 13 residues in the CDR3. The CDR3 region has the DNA TGTGCCACGCCGGGACAGCTTAATGAAAAACTGTTTTTT. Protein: CATPGQLNEKLFF.

The CDR3 sequence is CASSLRRTGGRFTDTQYF. The CDR3 bases are TGTGCCAGCAGTTTAAGGCGGACGGGGGGCCGTTTCACAGATACGCAGTATTTT. The rearrangement uses TRBV12-3 or TRBV12-4 and TRBJ2-3; TRBD2 is a possible D gene (7 bases). Trimming stripped 2 bases from V and 2 bases from J, with 20 bases between. The CDR3 spans 18 residues.

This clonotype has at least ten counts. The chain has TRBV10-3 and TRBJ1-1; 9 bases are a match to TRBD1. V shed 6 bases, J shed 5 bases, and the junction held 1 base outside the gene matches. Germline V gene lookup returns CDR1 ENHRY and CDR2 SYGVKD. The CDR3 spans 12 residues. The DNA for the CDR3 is TGTGCCATCAGGGGGACAGGGACTGAAGCTTTCTTT. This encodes CAIRGTGTEAFF.

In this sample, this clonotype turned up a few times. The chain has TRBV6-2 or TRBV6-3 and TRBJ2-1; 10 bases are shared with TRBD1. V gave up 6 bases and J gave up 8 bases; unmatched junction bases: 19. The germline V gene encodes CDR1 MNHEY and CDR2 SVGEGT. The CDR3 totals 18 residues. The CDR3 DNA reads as TGTGCCAGCAGATCAATTACGACGGACAGGGGGTCGACCGATGAGCAGTTCTTC. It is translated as CASRSITTDRGSTDEQFF.

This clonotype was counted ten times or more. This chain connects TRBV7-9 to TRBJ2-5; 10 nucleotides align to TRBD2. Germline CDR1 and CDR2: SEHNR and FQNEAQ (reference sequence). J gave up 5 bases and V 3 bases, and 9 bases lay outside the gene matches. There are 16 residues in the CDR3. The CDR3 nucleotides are TGTGCCAGCAGCTTGTCTAGCGGGAGAAGGGAGGAGACCCAGTACTTC. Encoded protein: CASSLSSGRREETQYF. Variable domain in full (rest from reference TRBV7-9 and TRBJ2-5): DTGVSQNPRHKITKRGQNVTFRCDPISEHNRLYWYRQTLGQGPEFLTYFQNEAQLEKSRLLSDRFSAERPKGSFSTLEIQRTEQGDSAMYLCASSLSSGRREETQYFGPGTRLLVL.

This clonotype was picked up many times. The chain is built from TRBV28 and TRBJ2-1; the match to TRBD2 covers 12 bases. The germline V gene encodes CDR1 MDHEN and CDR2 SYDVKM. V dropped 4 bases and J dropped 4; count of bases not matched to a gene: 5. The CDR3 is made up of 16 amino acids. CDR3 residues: CASSSSGTSGYNEQFF. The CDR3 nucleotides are TGTGCCAGCAGTTCCTCCGGGACTAGCGGGTACAATGAGCAGTTCTTC.

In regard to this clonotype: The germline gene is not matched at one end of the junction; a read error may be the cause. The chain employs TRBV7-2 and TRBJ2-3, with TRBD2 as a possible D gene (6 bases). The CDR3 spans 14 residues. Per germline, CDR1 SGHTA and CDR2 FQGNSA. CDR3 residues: CASSPGLTTNTQYF. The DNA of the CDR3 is TGTGCCAGCAGTCCGGGACTTACCACAAATACGCAGTATTTT. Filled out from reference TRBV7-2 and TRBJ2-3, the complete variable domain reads GAGVSQSPSNKVTEKGKDVELRCDPISGHTALYWYRQSLGQGLEFLIYFQGNSAPDKSGLPSDRFSAERTGGSVSTLTIQRTQQEDSAVYLCASSPGLTTNTQYFGPGTRLTVL.

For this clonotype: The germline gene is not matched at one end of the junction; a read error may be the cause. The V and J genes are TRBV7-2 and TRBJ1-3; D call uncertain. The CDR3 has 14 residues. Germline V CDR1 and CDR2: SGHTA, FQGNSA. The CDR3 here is CASSLAAGGNTIYF. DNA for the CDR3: TGTGCCAGCAGCCTAGCAGCTGGTGGAAACACCATATATTTT.

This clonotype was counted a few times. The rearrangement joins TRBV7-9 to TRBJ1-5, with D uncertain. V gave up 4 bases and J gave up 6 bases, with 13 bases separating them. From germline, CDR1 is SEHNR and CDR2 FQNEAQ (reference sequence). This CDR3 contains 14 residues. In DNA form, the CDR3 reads TGTGCCAGCAGCTCGGGCGGAATTCGTCAGCCCCAGCATTTT. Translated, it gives CASSSGGIRQPQHF. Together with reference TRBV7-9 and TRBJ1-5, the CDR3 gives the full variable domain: DTGVSQNPRHKITKRGQNVTFRCDPISEHNRLYWYRQTLGQGPEFLTYFQNEAQLEKSRLLSDRFSAERPKGSFSTLEIQRTEQGDSAMYLCASSSGGIRQPQHFGDGTRLSIL.

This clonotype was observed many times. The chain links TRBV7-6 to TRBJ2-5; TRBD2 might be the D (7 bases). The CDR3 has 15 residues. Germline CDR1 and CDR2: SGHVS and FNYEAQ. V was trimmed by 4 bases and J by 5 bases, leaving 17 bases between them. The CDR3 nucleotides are TGTGCCAGCAGCTCTCGTCGGGGGGCAGGGGAGACCCAGTACTTC. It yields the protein CASSSRRGAGETQYF.

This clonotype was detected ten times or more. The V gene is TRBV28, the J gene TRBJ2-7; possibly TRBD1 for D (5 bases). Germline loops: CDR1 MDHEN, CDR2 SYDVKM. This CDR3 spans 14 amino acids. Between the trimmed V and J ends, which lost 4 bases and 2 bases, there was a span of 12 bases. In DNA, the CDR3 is TGTGCCAGCAGTTCTCCAGGGCCCCCCTACGAGCAGTACTTC. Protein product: CASSSPGPPYEQYF.